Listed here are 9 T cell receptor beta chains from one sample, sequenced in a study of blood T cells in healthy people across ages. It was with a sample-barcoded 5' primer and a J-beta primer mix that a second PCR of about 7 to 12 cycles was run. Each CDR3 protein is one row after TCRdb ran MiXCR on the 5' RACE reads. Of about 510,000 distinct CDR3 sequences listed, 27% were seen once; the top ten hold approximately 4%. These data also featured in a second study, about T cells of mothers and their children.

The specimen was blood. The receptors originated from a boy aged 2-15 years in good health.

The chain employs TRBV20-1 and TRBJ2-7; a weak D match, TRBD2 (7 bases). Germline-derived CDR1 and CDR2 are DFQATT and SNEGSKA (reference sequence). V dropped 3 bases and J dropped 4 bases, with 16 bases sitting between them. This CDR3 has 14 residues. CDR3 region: CSASLGGVLYEQYF. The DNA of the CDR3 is TGCAGTGCTAGCCTAGGGGGGGTTCTGTACGAGCAGTACTTC.

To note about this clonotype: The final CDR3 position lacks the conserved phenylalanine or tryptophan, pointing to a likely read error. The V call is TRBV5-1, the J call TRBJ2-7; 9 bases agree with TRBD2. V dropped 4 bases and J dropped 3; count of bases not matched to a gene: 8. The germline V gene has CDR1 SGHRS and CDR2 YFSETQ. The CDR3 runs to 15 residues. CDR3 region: CASSRLAGPDYEQYL. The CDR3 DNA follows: TGCGCCAGCAGCCGGCTAGCGGGACCCGACTACGAGCAGTACCTC.

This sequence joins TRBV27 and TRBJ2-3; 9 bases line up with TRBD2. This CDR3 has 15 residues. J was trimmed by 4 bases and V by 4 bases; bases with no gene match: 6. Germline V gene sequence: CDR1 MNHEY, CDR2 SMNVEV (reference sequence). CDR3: CASSSPIAGADTQYF. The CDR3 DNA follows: TGTGCCAGCAGTTCCCCCATAGCGGGAGCAGATACGCAGTATTTT.

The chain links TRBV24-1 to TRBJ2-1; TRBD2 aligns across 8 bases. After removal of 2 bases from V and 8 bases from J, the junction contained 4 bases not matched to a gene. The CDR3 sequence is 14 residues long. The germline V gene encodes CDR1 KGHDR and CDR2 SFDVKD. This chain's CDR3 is CATSDSTSGDEQFF. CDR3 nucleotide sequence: TGTGCCACCAGTGATTCCACTAGCGGTGATGAGCAGTTCTTC.

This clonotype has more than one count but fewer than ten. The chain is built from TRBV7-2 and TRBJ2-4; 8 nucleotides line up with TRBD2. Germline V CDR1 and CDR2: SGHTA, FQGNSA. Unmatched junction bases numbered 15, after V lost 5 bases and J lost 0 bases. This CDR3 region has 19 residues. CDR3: CASSPRSGGLAGAKNIQYF. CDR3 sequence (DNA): TGTGCCAGCAGCCCTAGGTCGGGGGGCCTAGCGGGAGCCAAAAACATTCAGTACTTC.

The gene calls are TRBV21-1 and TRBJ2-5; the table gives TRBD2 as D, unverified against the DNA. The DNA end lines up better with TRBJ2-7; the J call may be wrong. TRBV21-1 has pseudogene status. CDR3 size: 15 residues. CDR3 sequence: CASSKGGTSSYEQYF. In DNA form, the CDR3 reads TGTGCCAGCAGCAAAGGAGGGACCTCGTCCTACGAGCAGTACTTC.

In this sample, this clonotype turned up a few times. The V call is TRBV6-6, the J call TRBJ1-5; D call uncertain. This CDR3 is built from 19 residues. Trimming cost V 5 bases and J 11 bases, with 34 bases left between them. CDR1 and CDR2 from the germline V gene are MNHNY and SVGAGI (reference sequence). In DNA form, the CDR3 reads TGTGCCAGCAGTCTCCGGGGAGGGCGGACCATTGTAGTGGCGCCCGCCCAGCATTTT. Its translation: CASSLRGGRTIVVAPAQHF.

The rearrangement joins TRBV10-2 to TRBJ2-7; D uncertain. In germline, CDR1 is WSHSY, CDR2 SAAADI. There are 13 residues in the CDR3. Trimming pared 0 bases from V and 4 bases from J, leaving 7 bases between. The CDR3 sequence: CASSESTLYEQYF. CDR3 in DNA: TGCGCCAGCAGTGAGTCGACTCTGTACGAGCAGTACTTC.

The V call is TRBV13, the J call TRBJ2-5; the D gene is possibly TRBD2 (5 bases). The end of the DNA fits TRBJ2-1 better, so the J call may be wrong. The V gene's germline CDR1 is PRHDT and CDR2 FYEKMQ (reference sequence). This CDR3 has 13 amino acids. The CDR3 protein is CASSSDLYNEQFF. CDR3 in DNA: TGTGCCAGCAGCTCGGACTTGTACAATGAGCAGTTCTTC.